This T cell receptor (beta chain) is drawn from a study of cytomegalovirus exposure and HLA in healthy donors. In the PCR, 60 Vbeta and 13 Jbeta primers were used. Sequencing was performed with immunoSEQ multiplex PCR; in TCRdb, only in-frame clones are kept and a portion is missing. The sample contains approximately 38,000 clones, 65% to 90% of which appear only once. Germline V CDR1 and CDR2: SGDLS, YYNGEE. The CDR3 totals 14 residues. This clone has only one observation. The target antigen is unknown. Whole-study results and caveats: Among TCR beta chains, those listed as cytomegalovirus-associated numbered about 160. Segments of the TCR beta V type were, in most cases, productive about 90% or about 30% of the time in an earlier analysis.

Specimen: PBMCs. V is TRBV9 and J is TRBJ1-1, with D possibly matching TRBD1 (6 bases). This sequence was found in a young woman in good health and CMV-seropositive. The CDR3: CASRTGGPETEAFF. The CDR3 DNA reads TGTGCGTCCCGAACCGGGGGGCCGGAGACTGAAGCTTTCTTT.